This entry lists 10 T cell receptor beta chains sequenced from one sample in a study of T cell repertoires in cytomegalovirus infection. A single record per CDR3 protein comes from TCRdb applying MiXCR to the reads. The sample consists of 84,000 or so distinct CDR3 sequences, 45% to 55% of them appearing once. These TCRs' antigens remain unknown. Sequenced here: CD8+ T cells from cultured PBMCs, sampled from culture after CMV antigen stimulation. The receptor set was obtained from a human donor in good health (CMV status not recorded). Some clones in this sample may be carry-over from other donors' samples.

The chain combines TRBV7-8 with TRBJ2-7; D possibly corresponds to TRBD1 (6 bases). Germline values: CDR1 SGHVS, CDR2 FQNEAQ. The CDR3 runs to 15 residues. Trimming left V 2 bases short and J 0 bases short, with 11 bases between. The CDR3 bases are TGTGCCAGCAGCTTAAGAGGGACAAGCTCCTACGAGCAGTACTTC. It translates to CASSLRGTSSYEQYF.

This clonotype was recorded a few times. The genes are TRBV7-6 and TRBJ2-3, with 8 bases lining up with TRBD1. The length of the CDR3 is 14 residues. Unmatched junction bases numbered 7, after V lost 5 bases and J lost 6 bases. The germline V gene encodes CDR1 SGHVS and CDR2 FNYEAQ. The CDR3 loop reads CASSPTGARDTQYF. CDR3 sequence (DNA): TGTGCCAGCAGCCCGACAGGGGCCAGGGATACGCAGTATTTT.

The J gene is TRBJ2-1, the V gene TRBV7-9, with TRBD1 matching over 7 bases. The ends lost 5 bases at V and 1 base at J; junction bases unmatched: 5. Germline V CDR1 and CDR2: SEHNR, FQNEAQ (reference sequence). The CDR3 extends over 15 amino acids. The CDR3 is CASSTGAPSYNEQFF. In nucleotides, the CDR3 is TGTGCCAGCAGCACAGGGGCTCCGTCCTACAATGAGCAGTTCTTC.

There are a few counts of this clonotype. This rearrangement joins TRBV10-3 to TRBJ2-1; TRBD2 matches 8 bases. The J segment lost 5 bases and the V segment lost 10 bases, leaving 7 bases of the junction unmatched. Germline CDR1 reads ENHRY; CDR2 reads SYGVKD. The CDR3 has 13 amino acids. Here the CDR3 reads CATRSGSHNEQFF. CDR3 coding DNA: TGTGCCACTCGCAGCGGGAGTCACAATGAGCAGTTCTTC.

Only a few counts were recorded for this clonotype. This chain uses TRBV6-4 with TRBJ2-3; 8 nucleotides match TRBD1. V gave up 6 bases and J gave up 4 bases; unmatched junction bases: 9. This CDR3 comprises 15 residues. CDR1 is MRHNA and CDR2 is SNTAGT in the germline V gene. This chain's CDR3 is CASSNSGGGSDTQYF. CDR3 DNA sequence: TGTGCCAGCAGCAACTCAGGGGGCGGTTCAGATACGCAGTATTTT.

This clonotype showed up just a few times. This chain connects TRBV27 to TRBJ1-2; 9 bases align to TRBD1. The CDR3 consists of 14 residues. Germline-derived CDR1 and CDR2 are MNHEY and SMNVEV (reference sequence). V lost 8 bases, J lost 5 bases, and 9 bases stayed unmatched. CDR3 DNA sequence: TGTGCCAGCCTCCCTGGACAGGGGTTTTATGGCTACACCTTC. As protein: CASLPGQGFYGYTF.

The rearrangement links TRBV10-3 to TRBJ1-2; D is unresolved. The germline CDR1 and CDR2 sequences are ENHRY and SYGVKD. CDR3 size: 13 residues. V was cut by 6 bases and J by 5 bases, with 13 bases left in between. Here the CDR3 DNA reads TGTGCCATCAGCCCACACCCTCGGTATGGCTACACCTTC. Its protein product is CAISPHPRYGYTF.

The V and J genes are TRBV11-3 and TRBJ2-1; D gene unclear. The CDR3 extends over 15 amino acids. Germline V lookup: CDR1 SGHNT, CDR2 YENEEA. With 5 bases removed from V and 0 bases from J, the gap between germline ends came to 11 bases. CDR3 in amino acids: CASSPDTRSYNEQFF. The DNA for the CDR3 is TGTGCCAGCAGCCCTGACACCCGCTCCTACAATGAGCAGTTCTTC.

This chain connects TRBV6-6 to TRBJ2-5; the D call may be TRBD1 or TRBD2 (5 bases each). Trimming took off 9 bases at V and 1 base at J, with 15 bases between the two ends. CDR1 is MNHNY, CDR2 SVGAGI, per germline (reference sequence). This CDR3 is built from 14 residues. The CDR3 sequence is CASWAHGGQETQYF. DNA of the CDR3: TGTGCCAGTTGGGCCCATGGGGGCCAAGAGACCCAGTACTTC.

The CDR3 sequence: CASRIPGQGTNQPQHF. The DNA for the CDR3 is TGTGCCAGCAGGATTCCGGGACAGGGGACCAATCAGCCCCAGCATTTT. The chain links TRBV28 to TRBJ1-5, with TRBD1 identical over 10 bases. J lost 3 bases, V lost 6 bases, and 8 bases had no gene match. CDR1 is MDHEN and CDR2 is SYDVKM in the germline V gene. The CDR3 has 16 residues.